This T cell receptor beta chain was recorded in a study of cytomegalovirus exposure and HLA in healthy donors (dated by TCRdb to the late 2010s). Context from the whole study: An earlier analysis of 587 of the donors reported about 260 Gb of sequence data and 90 million to 120 million unique TCR beta sequences obtained from around 180 million T cells. Among around 400 genotyped donors of the cohort, an average of around 240,000 unique TCR beta nucleotide sequences was sequenced per donor, of which approximately 18% were non-productive. In an earlier analysis of roughly 600 of the donors, high-throughput TCR beta sequencing was used to judge whether each TCR beta V gene segment behaved as functional or pseudogenic. About 5 DR-DQ haplotypes were handled as single units for association and clustering, since linkage in the cohort was strong. HLA typing included class I and class II loci at four-digit resolution. In addition to the first cohort of 666 subjects, a separate validation cohort of about 120 different subjects was used. The aim of the study was to test whether cataloging public T cell receptors could identify signatures of past pathogen exposure. An early release that covered 640 HLA-typed donors contained around 300 gigabases of sequencing data and around 80 million unique TCR sequences. Donor age, sex, ethnicity and CMV serostatus were compiled alongside the repertoire data. Rather than using new phenotypic data, the later analysis identified candidate immune exposures from TCR beta sequences and from how often those sequences occurred across donors. A later analysis re-analyzed previously published TCR beta repertoires from 550 to 700 donors and added high-resolution HLA genotyping to study TCR occurrence patterns. To predict cytomegalovirus infection status, the study brought together high-throughput TCR immunosequencing, statistical association of individual TCRs with disease status, and machine learning. Every discovery cohort repertoire had been produced on one sequencing platform. Genome-wide SNP genotypes for about 55% of the roughly 670 donors were used in a later genetic analysis, which treated that subset as a discovery cohort. Typing coverage differed by locus: A, B, C, DRB1 and DQB1 were typed in roughly 629-640 donors, DQA1 in roughly 500, DPA1 in some 610, and DPB1 in roughly 450. Of the roughly 400 genotyped donors, roughly 76% were placed in the genetic ancestry cluster associated with self-reported Caucasian donors. The T cell repertoires of some 670 subjects were profiled by immunosequencing and related to cytomegalovirus serostatus. The research as a whole found: Cytomegalovirus status was reported to be diagnosed by the classifier with high specificity and sensitivity in both the original and validation cohorts. The earlier analysis of approximately 590 of the donors excluded some 15 rarely observed V segments, including chromosome 9 orphons, because counts were too low. A later genetic analysis associated a missense DCLRE1C variant with V-gene and J-gene trimming of TCR beta chains, and an independent cohort replicated the association. Some IMGT-functional V segments, including TRBV6-2 and TRBV6-3, could not be told apart with the 87-base-pair reads, so those segments were excluded. According to the authors, the approach could potentially be generalized to other disease states and immunological phenotypes. A cluster of highly shared sequence variants was judged likely to be a technical artifact of the sequencing pipeline. In a later analysis, TCR association rates were found to vary across HLA loci, with the most associated TCRs seen for DRB1 alleles and the fewest for HLA-C alleles. The study gave a list of 150 to 200 TCR beta chains associated with cytomegalovirus. Because HLA typing was missing for some donors at each locus, association tests included only the typed subset. Correlated functional status among segregating V segments might be attributable to linkage disequilibrium, but an unknown experimental factor could not be ruled out. According to a later analysis, parvovirus B19, influenza, CMV and Epstein-Barr virus appeared linked to several top co-occurrence clusters. A further reported finding was that TCR beta sequences accurately predicted the HLA-A and HLA-B alleles for most subjects in the first cohort. A later analysis found that HLA-associated TCR beta chains were more clonally expanded and had lower generation probabilities than equally common non-associated chains. Sequencing depth was assumed to be roughly uniform across donors in the presence/absence analyses, though that assumption may not hold. In an earlier analysis of approximately 590 of the donors, most TCR beta V segments appeared in productive rearrangements about 90% or about 30% of the time, broadly matching IMGT annotations. When HLA alleles, especially DR and DQ, strongly co-occurred, TCR associations were difficult to assign to individual alleles. The only immune exposure information available for the cohort was CMV serostatus. This cohort had only TCR beta chains sequenced, and the lack of alpha or paired-chain data limited which features could be detected. A later analysis associated 16,951 TCR beta sequences with specific HLA alleles at a false discovery rate of 0.05. Most TCR sequences were observed very rarely across donors, whereas some public TCRs were present in many individuals. A later genetic analysis reported fewer N-insertions in productive TCRs among donors in an Asian-associated ancestry cluster than the roughly 650-donor mean. In vitro tests confirmed that a few of the cytomegalovirus-associated TCR beta chains recognize cytomegalovirus antigens. According to a later analysis, most CMV-associated TCR beta chains appeared to be HLA-restricted, and the HLA associations seemed to be driven largely by CMV exposure.

The cohort consisted of fewer than 700 healthy bone marrow donors. All cohort members were sampled while nominally healthy, although unrecorded immune exposures were likely present. The donor was CMV seropositive and was included in the group of around 300 seropositive cohort members. Every donor gave a peripheral blood sample, and the peripheral blood mononuclear cells from that sample were used for TCR beta sequencing. The Qiagen DNeasy Blood Extraction Kit was used to extract genomic DNA from the blood cell samples. The library was built by means of the immunoSEQ multiplex PCR assay. A mixture of 60 forward primers for TCR Vbeta segments and 13 reverse primers for TCR Jbeta segments was used in the multiplex PCR. The CDR3 region of rearranged TCR beta genes was amplified from genomic DNA by a multiplex PCR assay. On the Illumina HiSeq System, the amplified TCR beta libraries were sequenced as 87-base-pair reads. The paper's data handling went like this. A later analysis counted tens of millions of unique TCR beta chains across the 670 or so repertoires, and 9 million to 14 million of these chains were shared by at least two donors. To remove PCR and sequencing errors, raw reads were error-corrected and collapsed into unique sequences using a nearest-neighbor algorithm that merged closely related sequences. V, D and J gene segments were assigned by aligning CDR3 sequences to IMGT reference sequences. For a sequence to be retained, a match of at least six nucleotides was required to both a V gene segment and a J gene segment. Rearrangements were called productive when the CDR3 lacked stop codons and stayed in frame with V and J; all others were non-productive. Following IMGT convention, CDR3 was defined as the stretch from the second conserved V-encoded cysteine up to the conserved J-encoded phenylalanine. In an earlier analysis of some 550 of the donors, sequences lacking an unambiguous match to a single V gene segment were excluded. An earlier analysis of around 600 of the donors classified V segments as functional when productive rearrangements were above 56.7% and as segregating when the standard deviation between donors was above 5%. A statistical classification framework was developed to diagnose cytomegalovirus status using the catalog of TCR beta chain sequences. V and J gene assignment, in a later analysis, came from comparing TCR nucleotide sequences with IMGT/GENE-DB human TR gene sequences. In a later analysis, CDR3 sequences and most-parsimonious VDJ recombination scenarios were assigned using the TCRdist pipeline. In a later analysis, each TCR beta chain was defined by its CDR3 amino acid sequence together with its V-gene family, and reads without a unique V-gene family were excluded. To address suspected cross-contamination and a sequencing artifact, a later analysis removed approximately 590 highly shared, low-generation-probability nucleotide sequences. A later analysis calculated a clonal expansion index for each public chain from normalized within-repertoire ranks of inferred template counts. In a later analysis, generation probabilities were computed using a VDJ recombination model fitted to out-of-frame rearrangements, and the results were checked against IGoR. In a later analysis, hypergeometric tests were used to score TCR-TCR, TCR-HLA and TCR-CMV co-occurrence, with a repertoire-size bias correction applied to TCR pairs. False discovery rates were estimated in a later analysis by permuting HLA or CMV assignments 20 times. In a later analysis, co-occurring TCRs were grouped using DBSCAN, and TCRdist sequence similarity was added for clustering within HLA-allele-positive subsets. Co-occurrence clustering excluded repertoires with fewer than 30,000 or more than 120,000 public chains, plus five with anomalous nucleotide sharing. TCRdb took over this immuneACCESS table, retaining in-frame rearrangements with V and J assigned. Such tables are incomplete; in checked studies, under half of the missing clones stem from an unresolved V gene, and the remainder is unexplained. The D gene and trimming were derived from the DNA, and the V and J assignments and clone size from that table. The sample has over 120,000 clones on record, less than 85% of them singletons. The ten largest clones capture about 4.3% of the sample.

CDR1 is given as ENHRY and CDR2 as SYGVKD, both from the germline V gene. Trimmed from V: 6 bases; trimmed from J: 0 bases; junction bases lacking a gene match: 1. The CDR3 contains 14 residues, cysteine and phenylalanine counted. The only DNA kept is the CDR3, 42 bases in frame from the first base. A remark on this clone: What this receptor recognizes is not known. Qualities for individual bases were not recorded, and no much larger clone is one base off.

This sequence was found in a man younger than 30 in good health and CMV-seropositive. Specimen: PBMCs. The chain uses TRBV10-3 and TRBJ2-1; 8 bases in the junction line up with TRBD2. The CDR3 in this case is CAIRSGSSYNEQFF. The base sequence is TGTGCCATCAGGAGCGGGAGCTCCTACAATGAGCAGTTCTTC.